The rows below give T cell receptor beta chains drawn from one sample of a study of T cells in Graves' hyperthyroidism and ophthalmopathy. TCRdb recomputed calls from the multiplex PCR reads with MiXCR, one row per CDR3 protein. The repertoire consists of hundreds of thousands of distinct CDR3 sequences, with less than 25% occurring once and the leading ten covering under 35%. Sequencing used blood. The receptors come from a man in his thirties or forties with Graves' ophthalmopathy. CDR3s include the opening cysteine and the closing phenylalanine or tryptophan. The D gene is left open where the match is weak. The size field is filled for only some rows; it gives once, few, many or a size class.

TRBD2,many,TRBJ2-7,TRBV30,TGTGCCTGGAGTGTACTCACTAGCGGGAGATACGAGCAGTACTTC,CAWSVLTSGRYEQYF
-,-,TRBJ2-7,TRBV7-2,TGTGCCAGCAGCTTAGCGTGGCCAGGGACCTACGAGCAGTACTTC,CASSLAWPGTYEQYF
TRBD1,few,TRBJ1-4,TRBV28,TGTGCCAGCAGTTGGGACAGGATGATACTGTTTTTT,CASSWDRMILFF
TRBD2,-,TRBJ2-1,TRBV20-1,TGCAGTGCTAGACGAGCGGGGAGCCGACGTTTAATCTATGAGCAGTTCTTC,CSARRAGSRRLIYEQFF
-,few,TRBJ2-1,TRBV27,TGTGCCAGCAGTCGCGGAAGCGAGCAGTTCTTC,CASSRGSEQFF
-,-,TRBJ2-7,TRBV24-1,TGTGCCACCAGTGATTTGAGTCTGCGCGGGGCAGACCCCAACTACGAGCAGTACTTC,CATSDLSLRGADPNYEQYF
TRBD2,-,TRBJ2-1,TRBV24-1,TGTGCCACCAGTGATTCGCGGGAGCCTCTCTACAATGAGCAGTTCTTC,CATSDSREPLYNEQFF
-,-,TRBJ1-2,TRBV9,TGTGCCAGCAGCGTAGGGGGGGCGCAAAACTATGGCTACACCTTC,CASSVGGAQNYGYTF
-,-,TRBJ2-3,TRBV28,TGTGCCAGCAGTTTATCGGGGCCAGGAAGAGTAAGCACAGATACGCAGTATTTT,CASSLSGPGRVSTDTQYF
-,few,TRBJ1-1,TRBV3-1,TGTGCCAGCAGCCAATCGGTCGGGGCTGAAGCTTTCTTT,CASSQSVGAEAFF
-,-,TRBJ1-2,TRBV19,TGTGCCAGTAGTATAGATGGTGACTTCTATGGCTACACCTTC,CASSIDGDFYGYTF
-,many,TRBJ1-1,TRBV11-2,TGTGCCAGCAGCTTAGATGGACGGCGGGGCGCTTTCTTT,CASSLDGRRGAFF
TRBD2,few,TRBJ2-7,TRBV5-1,TGCGCCAGCAGCCCTTCGACTAGCGGGAGCTCCTACGAGCAGTACTTC,CASSPSTSGSSYEQYF
TRBD1,once,TRBJ2-7,TRBV7-9,TGTGCCAGCAGCTTAGGGGACAGGGTGTCCTACGAGCAGTACTTC,CASSLGDRVSYEQYF
TRBD1,-,TRBJ2-1,TRBV20-1,TGCAGTGCTAGATGGGGGAACAGGGGGCCCTACAATGAGCAGTTCTTC,CSARWGNRGPYNEQFF
-,-,TRBJ2-3,TRBV27,TGTGCCAGCAGTTTCGGTGTTACGCAGTATTTT,CASSFGVTQYF
-,many,TRBJ2-1,TRBV30,TGTGCCTGGAGGAGGCAGGGAATCAATGAGCAGTTCTTC,CAWRRQGINEQFF
-,many,TRBJ2-3,TRBV7-9,TGTGCCAGCAGCTTAGCCGGCAGGGGACCAGATACGCAGTATTTT,CASSLAGRGPDTQYF
-,many,TRBJ2-1,TRBV12-3/TRBV12-4,TGTGCCAGCAGTTCGACCGTAGAGGCCTACAATGAGCAGTTCTTC,CASSSTVEAYNEQFF
-,many,TRBJ2-4,TRBV28,TGTGCCAGCAGATCCGCCGGGCCATCTGGATTGGACAAAAACATTCAGTACTTC,CASRSAGPSGLDKNIQYF
-,-,TRBJ2-2,TRBV2,TGTGCCAGCAACTACGGGAACACCGGGGAGCTGTTTTTT,CASNYGNTGELFF
-,many,TRBJ1-1,TRBV29-1,TGCAGCGTTGACGGGAGGGGACTCTTGGGGAACACTGAAGCTTTCTTT,CSVDGRGLLGNTEAFF
-,-,TRBJ2-1,TRBV7-2,TGTGCCAGCAGCTCGGCGAGCGGAGACTACTACAATGAGCAGTTCTTC,CASSSASGDYYNEQFF
-,-,TRBJ2-7,TRBV28,TGTGCCAGCAGTTTTTACGGCCCCTACGAGCAGTACTTC,CASSFYGPYEQYF
TRBD2,-,TRBJ2-2,TRBV15,TGTGCCACCAGCTGGGCGGGAGCGAACACCGGGGAGCTGTTTTTT,CATSWAGANTGELFF
TRBD2,-,TRBJ2-1,TRBV7-2,TGTGCCAGCAGCAAGGGGACTAGCGTCTACAATGAGCAGTTCTTC,CASSKGTSVYNEQFF
-,-,TRBJ1-1,TRBV5-1,TGCGCCAGCAGCTTGGCTGGACTTGGGGACACTGAAGCTTTCTTT,CASSLAGLGDTEAFF
-,-,TRBJ2-3,TRBV2,TGTGCCAGCAGCCGCCGGGGAATACGCTCGTATTTT,CASSRRGIRSYF
TRBD2,few,TRBJ2-7,TRBV6-1,TGTGCCAGCAGCCAGGGTAGCGGGAGGCAAAAGTACGAGCAGTACTTC,CASSQGSGRQKYEQYF
TRBD2,many,TRBJ2-1,TRBV12-3/TRBV12-4,TGTGCCAGCAGGCTCGCGGCGGGAGGGCCGAATGAGCAGTTCTTC,CASRLAAGGPNEQFF
-,-,TRBJ1-1,TRBV6-1,TGTGCCAGCAGTCAACAGGGTTTGACTGAAGCTTTCTTT,CASSQQGLTEAFF
-,-,TRBJ1-5,TRBV20-1,TGCAGTGCTGGGAGTCAGCGAGACAATCAGCCCCAGCATTTT,CSAGSQRDNQPQHF
TRBD2,many,TRBJ2-5,TRBV28,TGTGCCAGCAGTTTGACTAGCGGGAGGGCCTTAGAGACCCAGTACTTC,CASSLTSGRALETQYF
TRBD2,-,TRBJ2-5,TRBV7-3,TGCGCCAGCAGCCGGACTAGCGGGAGGGAAAAAGAGACCCAGTACTTC,CASSRTSGREKETQYF
-,few,TRBJ1-1,TRBV20-1,TGCAGTGCAACAGACGGGATTAACACTGAAGCTTTCTTT,CSATDGINTEAFF
-,many,TRBJ1-1,TRBV9,TGTGCCAGCAGCATAGGGGAGATGAACACTGAAGCTTTCTTT,CASSIGEMNTEAFF
-,few,TRBJ1-2,TRBV6-1,TGTGCCAGCACCACCTGGGGGGGTGGCTACACCTTC,CASTTWGGGYTF
-,few,TRBJ2-2,TRBV20-1,TGCAGTGCTAGATCCCTCCTGGGGGCCGGGGAGCTGTTTTTT,CSARSLLGAGELFF
TRBD2,many,TRBJ2-1,TRBV20-1,TGCAGTGCTAGATCGGGAGGGTCGAATGAGCAGTTCTTC,CSARSGGSNEQFF
-,-,TRBJ2-7,TRBV20-1,TGCAGTGCGGGTGCGACAGGTCCTAGAAAGTACTTC,CSAGATGPRKYF
-,-,TRBJ2-7,TRBV11-2,TGTGCCAGCAGCTCAAAGGACTTCTCCTACGAGCAGTACTTC,CASSSKDFSYEQYF
-,few,TRBJ2-2,TRBV5-5,TGTGCCAGCAGCGTAGTTCCGGAAACGAACACCGGGGAGCTGTTTTTT,CASSVVPETNTGELFF
-,many,TRBJ2-7,TRBV28,TGTGCCAGCAGTACAGGGTTGTCCTACGAGCAGTACTTC,CASSTGLSYEQYF
TRBD1,few,TRBJ1-4,TRBV14,TGTGCCAGCAGCCGGGACAGGGCCTCGTTTGAAAAACTGTTTTTT,CASSRDRASFEKLFF
-,many,TRBJ2-7,TRBV20-1,TGCAGTGCTAGAACCCTCGAGCAGTACTTC,CSARTLEQYF
TRBD1,-,TRBJ2-2,TRBV5-1,TGCGCCAGCTCGGAACAGGGGGCGAACACCGGGGAGCTGTTTTTT,CASSEQGANTGELFF
TRBD1,many,TRBJ1-4,TRBV4-2,TGTGCCAGCAGCCAAGAAACAGGGGTTAATGAAAAACTGTTTTTT,CASSQETGVNEKLFF
TRBD1,-,TRBJ1-5,TRBV27,TGTGCCATCGCCAGGGGGGTCAATCAGCCCCAGCATTTT,CAIARGVNQPQHF
-,-,TRBJ1-6,TRBV4-2,TGTGCCAGCAGCCAAGATCGAGTCGGCAGCTCCTATAATTCACCCCTCCACTTT,CASSQDRVGSSYNSPLHF
-,-,TRBJ1-4,TRBV9,TGTGCCAGCAGCCTCCCCGGGGGACCAGGGGATGAAAAACTGTTTTTT,CASSLPGGPGDEKLFF
-,few,TRBJ2-1,TRBV7-9,TGTGCCAGCAGTGATCAAAAAGGAGGGGGTTCCTACAATGAGCAGTTCTTC,CASSDQKGGGSYNEQFF
TRBD2,-,TRBJ2-1,TRBV24-1,TGTGCCACCAGTGATTTAGGGCTAGCGGGAGGTCCCAATGAGCAGTTCTTC,CATSDLGLAGGPNEQFF
-,many,TRBJ1-1,TRBV6-1,TGTGCCAGCAGTGGCCGCGGCGTTACAGGGCTAGCGGAAGCTTTCTTT,CASSGRGVTGLAEAFF
TRBD1,-,TRBJ2-5,TRBV5-1,TGCGCCAGCACACCCGGGACAGGACCTCAAGAGACCCAGTACTTC,CASTPGTGPQETQYF
TRBD2,many,TRBJ2-7,TRBV5-1,TGCGCCAGCAGCTACGGACTAGCGGGAGTCTACGAGCAGTACTTC,CASSYGLAGVYEQYF
-,few,TRBJ1-5,TRBV7-2,TGTGCCAGCAGCTTAGCGACAGCCAATCAGCCCCAGCATTTT,CASSLATANQPQHF
-,few,TRBJ2-1,TRBV9,TGTGCCAGCAGCCCCCCCACTCGCAATGAGCAGTTCTTC,CASSPPTRNEQFF
-,few,TRBJ2-2,TRBV20-1,TGCAGTGCTAGAATCCGCGGGGCTACCGGGGAGCTGTTTTTT,CSARIRGATGELFF
-,few,TRBJ2-7,TRBV27,TGTGCCAGCAGTTTTGGGGACACCTACGAGCAGTACTTC,CASSFGDTYEQYF